This TCR beta chain was captured by sequencing in a study of T cell responses to AZD1222 COVID-19 vaccine. Turning to the study itself: The analysis combined second doses at about 4 or about 12 weeks.

As concerns this clone: The antigen remains unidentified.

The CDR3 contains 17 residues. Germline V gene sequence: CDR1 LNHDA, CDR2 SQIVND (reference sequence). V was clipped by 2 bases and J by 8 bases, with 21 bases between them. Study conclusions and caveats: Donor demographics were predominantly white British with a female majority; clonal diversity may be underestimated. Reportedly, nearly half of unique spike TCRs recognized epitopes outside B.1.351/B.1.1.7 mutations. None of the repertoires were sampled until the peak T cell response had passed.

Profiling relied on immunoSEQ multiplex PCR, and the TCRdb table lists in-frame clones only, not all of them. The sample consists of some 91,000 clones, roughly nine tenths of them appearing once. This TCR came from an adult in good health. This material consisted of peripheral blood, taken on day 0 of AZD1222 vaccination. The chain recombines TRBV19 with TRBJ1-4, with TRBD1 as a possible D gene (6 bases). The CDR3 coding sequence is TGTGCCAGTAGTATACGCCCTATTCGGCAGGGGAACGAAAAACTGTTTTTT. Amino acid sequence: CASSIRPIRQGNEKLFF. Looking up the rest from reference TRBV19 and TRBJ1-4 gives the full variable domain: DGGITQSPKYLFRKEGQNVTLSCEQNLNHDAMYWYRQDPGQGLRLIYYSQIVNDFQKGDIAEGYSVSREKKESFPLTVTSAQKNPTAFYLCASSIRPIRQGNEKLFFGSGTQLSVL.